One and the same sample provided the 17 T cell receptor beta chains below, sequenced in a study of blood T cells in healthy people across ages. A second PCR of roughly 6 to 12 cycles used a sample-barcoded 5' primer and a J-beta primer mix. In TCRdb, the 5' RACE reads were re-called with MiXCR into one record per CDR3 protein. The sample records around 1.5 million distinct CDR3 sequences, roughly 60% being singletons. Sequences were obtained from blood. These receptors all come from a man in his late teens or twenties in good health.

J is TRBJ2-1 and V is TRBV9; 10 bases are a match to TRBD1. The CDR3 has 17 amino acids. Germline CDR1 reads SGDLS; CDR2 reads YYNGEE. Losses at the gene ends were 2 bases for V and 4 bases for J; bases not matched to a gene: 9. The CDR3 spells CASSVAGTGVLYNEQFF. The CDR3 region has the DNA TGTGCCAGCAGCGTGGCCGGGACAGGGGTATTGTACAATGAGCAGTTCTTC. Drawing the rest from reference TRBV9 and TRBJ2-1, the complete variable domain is DSGVTQTPKHLITATGQRVTLRCSPRSGDLSVYWYQQSLDQGLQFLIQYYNGEERAKGNILERFSAQQFPDLHSELNLSSLELGDSALYFCASSVAGTGVLYNEQFFGPGTRLTVL.

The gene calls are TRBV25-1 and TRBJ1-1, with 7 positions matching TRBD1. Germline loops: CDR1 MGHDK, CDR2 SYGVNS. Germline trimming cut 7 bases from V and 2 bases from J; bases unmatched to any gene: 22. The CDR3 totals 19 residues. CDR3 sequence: CASTDREEGSLSGNTEAFF. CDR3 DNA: TGTGCCAGCACAGACAGGGAAGAAGGGAGTTTAAGTGGTAACACTGAAGCTTTCTTT.

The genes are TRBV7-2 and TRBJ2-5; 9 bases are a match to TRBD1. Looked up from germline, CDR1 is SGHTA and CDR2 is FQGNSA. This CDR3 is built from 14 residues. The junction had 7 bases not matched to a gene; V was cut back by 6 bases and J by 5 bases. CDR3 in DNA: TGTGCCAGCAGTACTAACAGGGGGCGGGAGACCCAGTACTTC. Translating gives CASSTNRGRETQYF.

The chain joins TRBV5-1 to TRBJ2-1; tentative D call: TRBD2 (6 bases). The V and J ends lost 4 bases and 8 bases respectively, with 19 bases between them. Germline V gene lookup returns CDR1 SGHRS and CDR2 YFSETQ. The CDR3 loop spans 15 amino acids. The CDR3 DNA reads TGCGCCAGCAGCCCCTTTGGAGGGGAGGATTATGAGCAGTTCTTC. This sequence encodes CASSPFGGEDYEQFF. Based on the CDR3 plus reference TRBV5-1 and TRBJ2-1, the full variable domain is KAGVTQTPRYLIKTRGQQVTLSCSPISGHRSVSWYQQTPGQGLQFLFEYFSETQRNKGNFPGRFSGRQFSNSRSEMNVSTLELGDSALYLCASSPFGGEDYEQFFGPGTRLTVL.

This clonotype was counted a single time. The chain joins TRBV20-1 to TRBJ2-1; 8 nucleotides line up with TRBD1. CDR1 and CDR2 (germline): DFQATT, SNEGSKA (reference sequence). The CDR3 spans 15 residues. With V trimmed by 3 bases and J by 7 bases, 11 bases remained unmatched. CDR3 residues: CSASGEDRVVNEQFF. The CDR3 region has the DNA TGCAGTGCTAGTGGGGAGGACAGGGTTGTGAATGAGCAGTTCTTC.

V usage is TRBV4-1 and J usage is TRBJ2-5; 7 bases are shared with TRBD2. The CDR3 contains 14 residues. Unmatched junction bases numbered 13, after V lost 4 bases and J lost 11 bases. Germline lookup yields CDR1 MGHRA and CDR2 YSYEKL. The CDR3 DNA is TGCGCCAGCAGCCCGGGACTATCCTCTGGTGAGCAGTACTTC. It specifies CASSPGLSSGEQYF.

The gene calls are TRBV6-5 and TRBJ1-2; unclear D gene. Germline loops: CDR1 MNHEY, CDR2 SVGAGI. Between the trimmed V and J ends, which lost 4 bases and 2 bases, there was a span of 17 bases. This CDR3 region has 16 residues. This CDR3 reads CASSSPRGGINYGYTF. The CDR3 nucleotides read TGTGCCAGCAGTTCTCCCCGGGGAGGCATAAACTATGGCTACACCTTC.

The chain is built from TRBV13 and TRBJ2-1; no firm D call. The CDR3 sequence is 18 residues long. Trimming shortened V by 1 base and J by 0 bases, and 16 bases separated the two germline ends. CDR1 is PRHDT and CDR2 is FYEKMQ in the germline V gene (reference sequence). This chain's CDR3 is CASSLEGFGLSSYNEQFF. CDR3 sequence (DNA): TGTGCCAGCAGCTTAGAGGGTTTTGGCCTAAGCTCCTACAATGAGCAGTTCTTC.

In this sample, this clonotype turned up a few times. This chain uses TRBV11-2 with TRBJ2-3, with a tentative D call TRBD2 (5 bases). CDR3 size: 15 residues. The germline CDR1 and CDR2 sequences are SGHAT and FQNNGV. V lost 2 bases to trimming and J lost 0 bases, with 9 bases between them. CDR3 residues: CASSLRRVSTDTQYF. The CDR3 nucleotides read TGTGCCAGCAGCTTAAGGCGGGTTAGCACAGATACGCAGTATTTT.

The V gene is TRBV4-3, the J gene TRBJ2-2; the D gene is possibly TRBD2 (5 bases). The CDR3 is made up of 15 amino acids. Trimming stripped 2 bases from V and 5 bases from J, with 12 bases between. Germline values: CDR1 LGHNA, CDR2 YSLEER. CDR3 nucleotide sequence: TGCGCCAGCAGCCAATTCCGGGGTGCAACCGGGGAGCTGTTTTTT. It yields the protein CASSQFRGATGELFF.

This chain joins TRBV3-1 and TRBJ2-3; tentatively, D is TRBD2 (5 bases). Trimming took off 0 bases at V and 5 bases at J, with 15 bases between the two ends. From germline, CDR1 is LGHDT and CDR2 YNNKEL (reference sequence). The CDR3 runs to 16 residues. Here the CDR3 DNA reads TGTGCCAGCAGCCAAGAGGGAGACGGCACAGTAGATACGCAGTATTTT. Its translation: CASSQEGDGTVDTQYF.

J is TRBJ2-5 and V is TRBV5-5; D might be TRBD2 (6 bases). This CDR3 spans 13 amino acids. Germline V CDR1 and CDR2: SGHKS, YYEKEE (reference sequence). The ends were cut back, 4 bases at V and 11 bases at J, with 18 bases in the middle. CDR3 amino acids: CASSPTGGWEQYF. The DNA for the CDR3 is TGTGCCAGCAGCCCCACTGGGGGGTGGGAGCAGTACTTC.

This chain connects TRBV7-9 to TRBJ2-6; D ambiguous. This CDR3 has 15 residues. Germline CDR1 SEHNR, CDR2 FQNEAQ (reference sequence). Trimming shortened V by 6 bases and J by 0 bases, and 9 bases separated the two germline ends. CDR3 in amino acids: CASRYSGSGANVLTF. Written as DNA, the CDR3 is TGTGCCAGCAGGTACAGTGGCTCTGGGGCCAACGTCCTGACTTTC. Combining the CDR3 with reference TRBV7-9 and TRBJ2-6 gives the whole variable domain DTGVSQNPRHKITKRGQNVTFRCDPISEHNRLYWYRQTLGQGPEFLTYFQNEAQLEKSRLLSDRFSAERPKGSFSTLEIQRTEQGDSAMYLCASRYSGSGANVLTFGAGSRLTVL.

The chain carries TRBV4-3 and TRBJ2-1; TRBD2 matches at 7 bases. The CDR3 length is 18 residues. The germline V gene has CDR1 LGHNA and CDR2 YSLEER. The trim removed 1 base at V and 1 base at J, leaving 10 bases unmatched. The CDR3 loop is CASSQGSGASGSYNEQFF. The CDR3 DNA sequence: TGCGCCAGCAGCCAAGGGAGCGGGGCTAGCGGATCCTACAATGAGCAGTTCTTC.

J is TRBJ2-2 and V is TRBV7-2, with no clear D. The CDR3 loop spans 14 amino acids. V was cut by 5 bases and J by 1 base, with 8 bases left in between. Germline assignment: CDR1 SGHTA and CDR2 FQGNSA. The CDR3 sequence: CASSLLKNTGELFF. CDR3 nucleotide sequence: TGTGCCAGCAGCCTGCTAAAGAACACCGGGGAGCTGTTTTTT.

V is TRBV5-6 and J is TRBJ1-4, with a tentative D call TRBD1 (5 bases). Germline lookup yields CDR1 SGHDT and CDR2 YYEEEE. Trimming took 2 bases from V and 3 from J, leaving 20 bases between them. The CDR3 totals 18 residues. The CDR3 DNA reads TGTGCCAGCAGCTTCCCGGACACCCCCTTCGGCTCTAATGAAAAACTGTTTTTT. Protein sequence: CASSFPDTPFGSNEKLFF.

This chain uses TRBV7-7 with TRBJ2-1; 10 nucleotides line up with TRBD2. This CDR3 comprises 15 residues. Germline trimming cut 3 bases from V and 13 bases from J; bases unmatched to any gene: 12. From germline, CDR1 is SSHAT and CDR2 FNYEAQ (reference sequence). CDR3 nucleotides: TGTGCCAGCAGCTTGTCTAGCGGGAGTTTGGAGACCCAGTTCTTC. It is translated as CASSLSSGSLETQFF.